The text below deals with one T cell receptor beta chain. Possible read error: a much larger clone is one base away. A second PCR, run for roughly 7 to 12 cycles, used a sample-barcoded 5' primer plus a J-beta primer mix. Every sample returned 2.5 million or more CDR3-containing paired-end reads. TCRdb re-analysed the 5' RACE reads in MiXCR, keeping a single row per CDR3 protein. The sample lists hundreds of thousands of distinct CDR3 sequences; about 27% were seen once. CDR1 and CDR2 (germline): SEHNR, FQNEAQ (reference sequence). CDR3 length equals 12 residues. The data stem from a study of blood T cells in healthy people across ages. The same sample was also studied in work on T cells of mothers and their children. From that second work: Related mother and child pairs showed slightly greater overlap (not significant) than unrelated pairs did.

Sequencing was performed on blood. This receptor was obtained from a boy between 2 and 15 years old in good health. This rearrangement joins TRBV7-9 to TRBJ1-1, with a tentative D call TRBD1 (5 bases). The CDR3 sequence: CASSPPGPEALF. CDR3 sequence (DNA): TGTGCCAGCAGTCCCCCGGGGCCTGAAGCTCTCTTT.